The present T cell receptor beta chain was sequenced within a study of siplizumab effects on memory and regulatory T cells. TCRdb's table, derived via immunoSEQ multiplex PCR, lists solely in-frame clones and lacks some. This table has more than 85,000 clones, roughly 91% appearing once. V lost 7 bases to trimming and J lost 6 bases, with 18 bases between them. Germline V CDR1 and CDR2: LGHNT, FRNRAP. This CDR3 contains 14 residues. The V and J genes are TRBV12-5 and TRBJ1-2; D perhaps matches TRBD1 (5 bases). The sequence derives from a human donor in good health. The source material was CD4+ T cells sorted from blood. The chain's CDR3 is CASEGTGTADGYTF. DNA of the CDR3: TGTGCTAGTGAAGGAACCGGGACGGCGGATGGCTACACCTTC.